The 21 T cell receptor beta chains listed next were all sequenced from one sample in a study of regulatory T cells in long-lasting Graves disease. Noted time point: newly diagnosed GD, antithyroid drugs for less than 3 months. Generation of the TCR library employed RNA extracted from PBMCs. Building the TCR beta libraries relied on iRepertoire HTBI primers, and CDR3 regions underwent Arm-PCR. One entry per CDR3 protein, called by TCRdb with MiXCR from the multiplex PCR reads. The top ten hold about 25% of the sample, which has 350,000 to 500,000 distinct CDR3 sequences, over 15% seen once. The data were also submitted as part of a second study, on T cells in Graves' hyperthyroidism and ophthalmopathy.

The sample in question was peripheral blood mononuclear cells (PBMCs), obtained at new diagnosis, from a patient treated with antithyroid drugs. The receptor source for this set is a woman between 18 and 29 years old with Graves disease.

In its sample, this clonotype was seen many times. The chain employs TRBV28 and TRBJ1-2; D ambiguous. Between the trimmed V and J ends, which lost 1 base and 4 bases, there was a span of 7 bases. CDR1 and CDR2 from the germline V gene are MDHEN and SYDVKM. This CDR3 is 13 amino acids long. The CDR3 coding sequence is TGTGCCAGCAGTTTATTAGGGTCCTATGGCTACACCTTC. The encoded protein is CASSLLGSYGYTF.

This clonotype was seen at least ten times. This chain uses TRBV2 with TRBJ1-1; weak D call: TRBD1 (5 bases). V shed 9 bases and J shed 5 bases, with 19 bases lying between them. Looked up from germline, CDR1 is SNHLY and CDR2 is FYNNEI. This CDR3 has 14 residues. The CDR3 DNA sequence: TGTGCCAGTAAAACCGCTTGGGGGATGACTGAAGCTTTCTTT. Translating gives CASKTAWGMTEAFF.

This clonotype came up many times. The rearrangement links TRBV10-3 to TRBJ1-4, with no clear D. Per germline, CDR1 ENHRY and CDR2 SYGVKD. V lost 3 bases and J lost 6, with 14 bases in between. This CDR3 has 15 residues. The CDR3 loop reads CAISETGLSHEKLFF. The CDR3 nucleotides read TGTGCCATCAGTGAAACCGGGTTATCACATGAAAAACTGTTTTTT.

There are a few counts of this clonotype. V and J are TRBV30 and TRBJ2-5; possible D gene TRBD2, 5 bases. The CDR3 has 11 residues. Per germline, CDR1 GTSNPN and CDR2 SVGIG (reference sequence). Deletions cut 0 bases from V and 7 bases from J, with 6 bases between. CDR3 loop: CAWSVSGTQYF. DNA of the CDR3: TGTGCCTGGAGTGTAAGCGGGACCCAGTACTTC.

The chain carries TRBV6-2 or TRBV6-3 and TRBJ1-2; TRBD1 agrees at 7 bases. The CDR3 loop spans 15 amino acids. Unmatched junction bases numbered 14, after V lost 8 bases and J lost 5 bases. Looked up from germline, CDR1 is MNHEY and CDR2 is SVGEGT. The CDR3 reads CASGNKGGGSYGYTF. The DNA for the CDR3 is TGTGCCAGCGGGAATAAAGGGGGCGGCAGTTATGGCTACACCTTC.

For this clonotype: Possible read error: a much larger clone is one base away. DNA of the CDR3: TGTGCCAACACCCAAATCGCTAGCGGGAGGTACTTCCAAGAGACCCAGTACTTC. The encoded protein is CANTQIASGRYFQETQYF. V and J are TRBV6-1 and TRBJ2-1; 11 nucleotides align to TRBD2. The DNA end favors TRBJ2-5, so the J call may be wrong. Germline V gene lookup returns CDR1 MNHNS and CDR2 SASEGT. There are 18 residues in the CDR3.

This clonotype has a handful of counts. The gene calls are TRBV5-1 and TRBJ2-1; 9 nucleotides line up with TRBD1. Germline values: CDR1 SGHRS, CDR2 YFSETQ. The CDR3 contains 14 residues. With V trimmed by 4 bases and J by 7 bases, 6 bases remained unmatched. Written as DNA, the CDR3 is TGCGCCAGCAGCCCCGGGACAGGGCTAAATGAGCAGTTCTTC. Protein: CASSPGTGLNEQFF.

J is TRBJ1-1 and V is TRBV27, with a possible D match to TRBD1 (6 bases). V gave up 9 bases and J gave up 2 bases, with 16 bases separating them. There are 14 residues in the CDR3. Germline V gene lookup returns CDR1 MNHEY and CDR2 SMNVEV (reference sequence). The CDR3 spells CASTKWDTNTEAFF. The CDR3 DNA follows: TGTGCCAGTACTAAATGGGACACCAACACTGAAGCTTTCTTT.

A word on this clonotype: One end of the junction is discordant with germline, which a read error may explain. The genes are TRBV28 and TRBJ2-3; no firm D call. The CDR3 is 11 amino acids. CDR1 and CDR2 (germline): MDHEN, SYDVKM. The chain's CDR3 is CASSSPNTQCF. In nucleotides, the CDR3 is TGTGCCAGCAGTTCCCCAAATACGCAGTGTTTT.

This clonotype occurred many times. The chain couples TRBV28 to TRBJ2-7; unclear D gene. V shed 3 bases and J shed 0 bases, with 9 bases lying between them. The CDR3 runs 14 residues. Germline-derived CDR1 and CDR2 are MDHEN and SYDVKM. Here the CDR3 DNA reads TGTGCCAGCAGTTTTTTTGGTAACTCCTACGAGCAGTACTTC. Protein sequence: CASSFFGNSYEQYF. The complete variable domain, with remaining parts taken from reference TRBV28 and TRBJ2-7, reads DVKVTQSSRYLVKRTGEKVFLECVQDMDHENMFWYRQDPGLGLRLIYFSYDVKMKEKGDIPEGYSVSREKKERFSLILESASTNQTSMYLCASSFFGNSYEQYFGPGTRLTVT.

This clonotype occurred a few times. This sequence joins TRBV5-8 and TRBJ2-3; D may be TRBD2 (5 bases). V lost 5 bases to trimming and J lost 5 bases, with 12 bases between them. CDR1 is SGHTS, CDR2 YDEGEE, per germline. CDR3 length: 13 amino acids. The CDR3 loop is CASRSRAGDTQYF. As DNA, the CDR3 is TGTGCCAGCAGGTCTCGCGCGGGAGATACGCAGTATTTT. Based on the CDR3 plus reference TRBV5-8 and TRBJ2-3, the full variable domain is EAGVTQSPTHLIKTRGQQATLRCSPISGHTSVYWYQQALGLGLQFLLWYDEGEERNRGNFPPRFSGRQFPNYSSELNVNALELEDSALYLCASRSRAGDTQYFGPGTRLTVL.

This clonotype has at least ten counts. The chain links TRBV20-1 to TRBJ2-7; tentative D call: TRBD1 (6 bases). The CDR3 covers 13 residues. The germline gives CDR1 DFQATT, CDR2 SNEGSKA (reference sequence). Trimming took 3 bases from V and 2 from J, leaving 11 bases between them. The CDR3: CSASRQGPYEQYF. CDR3 bases: TGCAGTGCTAGTCGTCAGGGGCCCTACGAGCAGTACTTC.

This sequence joins TRBV6-1 and TRBJ1-2; unclear D gene. V was shortened by 5 bases and J by 0 bases, with 10 bases between the two germline ends. Germline values: CDR1 MNHNS, CDR2 SASEGT. The CDR3 spans 14 residues. Written as DNA, the CDR3 is TGTGCCAGCAGTCGGCCTAACCCTAACTATGGCTACACCTTC. This codes for CASSRPNPNYGYTF.

This clonotype was seen ten or more times. This rearrangement joins TRBV28 to TRBJ2-7; D is ambiguous. The CDR3 covers 16 residues. The germline V and J ends were trimmed by 3 bases and 3 bases, with 18 bases remaining between them. Germline CDR1 reads MDHEN; CDR2 reads SYDVKM. CDR3 sequence reads: CASSFTLATLHYEQYF. As DNA, the CDR3 is TGTGCCAGCAGTTTTACCCTTGCAACACTCCACTACGAGCAGTACTTC.

This clonotype was observed at least ten times. This chain links TRBV12-3 or TRBV12-4 with TRBJ2-1; D uncertain. V lost 7 bases to trimming and J lost 1 base, with 11 bases between them. The CDR3 length is 14 residues. DNA for the CDR3: TGTGCCAGCATCCTCTGGAAATCCTACAATGAGCAGTTCTTC. It is translated as CASILWKSYNEQFF.

There are a few counts of this clonotype. The chain carries TRBV4-1 and TRBJ2-5; 11 bases fit TRBD2. The CDR3 runs 15 residues. The J segment lost 5 bases and the V segment lost 4 bases, leaving 6 bases of the junction unmatched. The germline V gene has CDR1 MGHRA and CDR2 YSYEKL. The CDR3 bases are TGCGCCAGCAGCCTGCCCGCTAGCGGGAGGGAGACCCAGTACTTC. Amino acid sequence: CASSLPASGRETQYF.

This clonotype occurred many times. The genes are TRBV14 and TRBJ2-7, with TRBD2 identical over 13 bases. Germline CDR1 is SGHDN and CDR2 is FVKESK. This CDR3 is 15 amino acids long. After removal of 3 bases from V and 6 bases from J, the junction contained 5 bases not matched to a gene. Written as DNA, the CDR3 is TGTGCCAGCAGCCATGGGACTAGCGGGATTGGCGAGCAGTACTTC. It translates to CASSHGTSGIGEQYF.

This clonotype has ten or more counts. This chain uses TRBV20-1 with TRBJ2-4; TRBD1 matches at 10 bases. The CDR3 spans 18 residues. Germline CDR1 reads DFQATT; CDR2 reads SNEGSKA (reference sequence). Unmatched junction bases numbered 13, after V lost 5 bases and J lost 0 bases. CDR3 sequence (DNA): TGCAGTGCTTCCCCCGGGACAGGGGCCCAACTAGCCAAAAACATTCAGTACTTC. It encodes CSASPGTGAQLAKNIQYF.

This clonotype was observed at least ten times. At one boundary the junction diverges from the germline segment, which might be a read error. V usage is TRBV28 and J usage is TRBJ2-3, with 11 bases matching TRBD2. The CDR3 length is 15 residues. Germline values: CDR1 MDHEN, CDR2 SYDVKM. CDR3 sequence (DNA): TGCGCCAGCAGCTCCACTAGCGGGAGAACAGATACGCAGTATTTT. Its translation is CASSSTSGRTDTQYF.

In its sample, this clonotype was seen once. V usage is TRBV5-6 and J usage is TRBJ2-3; 7 nucleotides line up with TRBD1. Gene TRBJ1-5 matches the end of the DNA better, so the J call may be wrong. The CDR3 is 17 amino acids. From germline, CDR1 is SGHDT and CDR2 YYEEEE. CDR3 region: CASSFVSETGSTDTQHF. The CDR3 DNA reads TGTGCCAGCAGCTTTGTATCCGAGACAGGGAGCACAGATACGCAGCATTTT.

This clonotype was observed a handful of times. At one end the junction does not follow the germline gene, possibly because of a read error. This sequence joins TRBV20-1 and TRBJ2-7; D is undetermined. The CDR3 has 11 residues. Germline V gene lookup returns CDR1 DFQATT and CDR2 SNEGSKA (reference sequence). Written as DNA, the CDR3 is TGCAGTGCTAGTCCCAGCTACGAGCAATACTTC. Amino acid sequence: CSASPSYEQYF.